The 21 T cell receptor beta chains reported below all come from one sample, sequenced in a study of memory CD4+ T cells and cytomegalovirus serostatus. The sort gate was single viable CD3+CD4+CD8-CD45RO+ cells for memory CD4+ T cells. Data came from immunoSEQ multiplex PCR; TCRdb stores just in-frame clones and leaves some out. Altogether about 52,000 clones are present, about 86% being singletons, with the ten largest covering just under 2%. Sequenced input: memory CD4+ T cells from blood. The receptors here all came from an adult in good health and CMV-seropositive.

This rearrangement joins TRBV5-1 to TRBJ1-2; D gene unclear. The CDR3 spans 12 residues. In germline, CDR1 is SGHRS, CDR2 YFSETQ. Trimming removed 5 bases from V and 5 bases from J, with 10 bases in between. CDR3 nucleotide sequence: TGCGCCAGCAGGGATACAGATTATGGCTACACCTTC. Translating it yields CASRDTDYGYTF.

The J gene is TRBJ2-1, the V gene TRBV2; 8 bases agree with TRBD1. Germline V gene lookup returns CDR1 SNHLY and CDR2 FYNNEI. The V and J ends lost 5 bases and 6 bases, in that order; junction bases with no gene match: 9. The CDR3 sequence is 15 residues long. The CDR3 sequence is CASSTQGAMGNEQFF. The CDR3 coding sequence is TGTGCCAGCAGTACTCAGGGGGCGATGGGCAATGAGCAGTTCTTC.

The chain links TRBV7-2 to TRBJ1-6; 9 bases fit TRBD1. CDR3 length equals 14 residues. Per germline, CDR1 SGHTA and CDR2 FQGNSA. V dropped 5 bases and J dropped 7; count of bases not matched to a gene: 3. DNA for the CDR3: TGTGCCAGCAGCCGGGACAGGGCAAATTCACCCCTCCACTTT. Residues: CASSRDRANSPLHF.

The rearrangement joins TRBV28 to TRBJ1-5; maybe TRBD1 (5 bases). The V gene lost 8 bases and the J gene lost 0 bases, with 14 bases spanning the gap. The V gene's germline CDR1 is MDHEN and CDR2 SYDVKM. The CDR3 sequence is 15 residues long. The CDR3 bases are TGTGCCAGCGTTGTTGCAGGGAATAGCAATCAGCCCCAGCATTTT. This translates into CASVVAGNSNQPQHF.

In DNA form, the CDR3 reads TGTGCCAGCAGCCCTCACAGGGGCACTGAAGCTTTCTTT. This translates into CASSPHRGTEAFF. The chain uses TRBV7-2 and TRBJ1-1; TRBD1 matches at 7 bases. J lost 4 bases, V lost 5 bases, and 4 bases had no gene match. The CDR3 consists of 13 residues. The V gene's germline CDR1 is SGHTA and CDR2 FQGNSA.

V is TRBV18 and J is TRBJ1-4, with D maybe TRBD1 (5 bases). The V gene's germline CDR1 is KGHSH and CDR2 LQKENI. The V end was cut by 3 bases, the J end by 5 bases, with 13 bases between. CDR3 length: 15 amino acids. The DNA of the CDR3 is TGTGCCAGCTCACCTCCGGGACGGGGGAATGAAAAACTGTTTTTT. Encoded protein: CASSPPGRGNEKLFF. Using reference TRBV18 and TRBJ1-4 for the parts outside the CDR3, the full variable domain is NAGVMQNPRHLVRRRGQEARLRCSPMKGHSHVYWYRQLPEEGLKFMVYLQKENIIDESGMPKERFSAEFPKEGPSILRIQQVVRGDSAAYFCASSPPGRGNEKLFFGSGTQLSVL.

The CDR3 DNA reads TGCGCCAGCAGCCAAGATTATGGGAGGTTCAATCAGCCCCAGCATTTT. It is translated as CASSQDYGRFNQPQHF. The rearrangement uses TRBV4-3 and TRBJ1-5; D uncertain. From germline, CDR1 is LGHNA and CDR2 YSLEER. With 0 bases removed from V and 3 bases from J, the gap between germline ends came to 12 bases. This CDR3 comprises 16 residues.

J is TRBJ1-6 and V is TRBV6-5; D remains unclear. This CDR3 region has 12 residues. Trimming pared 2 bases from V and 18 bases from J, leaving 14 bases between. CDR1 and CDR2 (germline): MNHEY, SVGAGI. The CDR3 loop reads CASSYEGSVYHF. Here the CDR3 DNA reads TGTGCCAGCAGTTACGAAGGGTCGGTGTACCACTTT.

CDR3 loop: CASRETNSPLHF. The CDR3 DNA reads TGTGCCAGCAGGGAGACCAATTCACCCCTCCACTTT. The V and J genes are TRBV27 and TRBJ1-6; no clear D gene. Trimming left V 6 bases short and J 7 bases short, with 7 bases between. Per germline, CDR1 MNHEY and CDR2 SMNVEV (reference sequence). CDR3 length: 12 residues.

The chain uses TRBV19 and TRBJ1-1; D is uncertain. Per germline, CDR1 LNHDA and CDR2 SQIVND (reference sequence). The CDR3 sequence is 14 residues long. V dropped 7 bases and J dropped 3 bases, with 15 bases sitting between them. The DNA of the CDR3 is TGTGCCAGTAAGGTCCCGGGCACCGACACTGAAGCTTTCTTT. Translating it yields CASKVPGTDTEAFF.

The gene calls are TRBV7-9 and TRBJ2-3; D gene ambiguous. The germline V and J ends were trimmed by 0 bases and 6 bases, with 13 bases remaining between them. CDR1 SEHNR and CDR2 FQNEAQ come from the germline V gene (reference sequence). This CDR3 has 15 residues. CDR3 in amino acids: CASSLANVQRDTQYF. For the CDR3, the DNA is TGTGCCAGCAGCTTAGCGAACGTCCAACGGGATACGCAGTATTTT.

The V gene is TRBV7-3, the J gene TRBJ2-2; D unresolved. V was shortened by 6 bases and J by 4 bases, with 12 bases between the two germline ends. Per the germline V gene, CDR1 is SGHTA and CDR2 is FQGTGA. The CDR3 has 14 residues. The CDR3 region has the DNA TGTGCCAGCAGTTTGGCGGTCGCCACCGGGGAGCTGTTTTTT. Translating gives CASSLAVATGELFF.

The chain recombines TRBV7-2 with TRBJ1-5; 7 positions agree with TRBD1. The junction had 3 bases not matched to a gene; V was cut back by 4 bases and J by 0 bases. CDR3 size: 15 residues. Per the germline V gene, CDR1 is SGHTA and CDR2 is FQGNSA. The CDR3 region is CASSSTGYSNQPQHF. The DNA for the CDR3 is TGTGCCAGCAGCTCGACAGGGTATAGCAATCAGCCCCAGCATTTT.

V and J are TRBV29-1 and TRBJ2-2, with 9 bases aligning to TRBD1. Germline trimming cut 6 bases from V and 5 bases from J; bases unmatched to any gene: 4. The germline V gene has CDR1 SQVTM and CDR2 ANQGSEA. This CDR3 contains 13 residues. The CDR3 region has the DNA TGCAGCGTAAAGGGACAGGGAACCGGGGAGCTGTTTTTT. Encoded protein: CSVKGQGTGELFF.

The CDR3 region has the DNA TGTGCCAGCAGTCGAGCGGACTATAGCTCCTACGAGCAGTACTTC. Its protein is CASSRADYSSYEQYF. This sequence joins TRBV28 and TRBJ2-5, with D perhaps TRBD2 (6 bases). Near its end, the DNA agrees better with TRBJ2-7, so the J call may be wrong. The CDR3 consists of 15 residues. The germline gives CDR1 MDHEN, CDR2 SYDVKM.

V gene TRBV11-1 combines with J gene TRBJ2-1; 7 nucleotides line up with TRBD1. Germline CDR1 and CDR2: SGHAT and FQDESV (reference sequence). The CDR3 is 14 residues long. The trim removed 8 bases at V and 6 bases at J, leaving 10 bases unmatched. The CDR3 region is CASATGVNSNEQFF. In nucleotides, the CDR3 is TGTGCCAGCGCAACAGGGGTCAACTCCAATGAGCAGTTCTTC.

The chain uses TRBV18 and TRBJ1-2; perhaps TRBD1 as D (5 bases). Trimming took off 6 bases at V and 8 bases at J, with 13 bases between the two ends. The CDR3 runs to 12 residues. Germline CDR1 is KGHSH and CDR2 is LQKENI. CDR3 nucleotide sequence: TGTGCCAGCTCTCTACAGGCAGAGGGCTACACCTTC. It is translated as CASSLQAEGYTF.

V usage is TRBV7-3 and J usage is TRBJ1-1; D gene unclear. This CDR3 is built from 10 residues. CDR1 is SGHTA, CDR2 FQGTGA, per germline. V lost 11 bases, J lost 3 bases, and 7 bases lay in between. CDR3 in amino acids: CARGHTEAFF. The CDR3 DNA reads as TGTGCCCGTGGGCACACTGAAGCTTTCTTT.

The chain is built from TRBV5-4 and TRBJ2-3, with 12 bases identical to TRBD2. In germline, CDR1 is SGHNT, CDR2 YYREEE (reference sequence). The CDR3 runs to 19 residues. After removal of 3 bases from V and 1 base from J, the junction contained 12 bases not matched to a gene. The CDR3 spells CASSSLGLAGGVGTDTQYF. CDR3 nucleotides: TGTGCCAGCAGCTCCCTAGGGCTAGCGGGAGGGGTAGGCACAGATACGCAGTATTTT. The variable domain in full, with the rest retrieved from reference TRBV5-4 and TRBJ2-3, is ETGVTQSPTHLIKTRGQQVTLRCSSQSGHNTVSWYQQALGQGPQFIFQYYREEENGRGNFPPRFSGLQFPNYSSELNVNALELDDSALYLCASSSLGLAGGVGTDTQYFGPGTRLTVL.

This clone was counted a few times. The J gene is TRBJ1-1, the V gene TRBV2; no definite D call. Germline assignment: CDR1 SNHLY and CDR2 FYNNEI. Trimming took 11 bases from V and 0 from J, leaving 10 bases between them. This CDR3 is 12 amino acids long. The CDR3 region is CAFGDLNTEAFF. In DNA, the CDR3 is TGTGCCTTTGGGGATCTGAACACTGAAGCTTTCTTT.

The V and J genes are TRBV2 and TRBJ1-5, with D maybe TRBD1 (5 bases). Germline CDR1 is SNHLY and CDR2 is FYNNEI. Deletions cut 4 bases from V and 3 bases from J, with 22 bases between. The CDR3 is 18 amino acids. In DNA, the CDR3 is TGTGCCAGCAGTGGACTCAATTGGGACGTAAGCCTCAATCAGCCCCAGCATTTT. Translated: CASSGLNWDVSLNQPQHF.